One sample yielded the 2 T cell receptor beta chains listed below, sequenced in a study of beta chain features in type 1 diabetes. Investigators reverse transcribed all isolated RNA, so they sequenced expressed TCRB transcripts. Clones were sequenced by immunoSEQ multiplex PCR, and TCRdb holds only the in-frame ones, with some missing. Here the sample spans hundreds of thousands of clones, approximately 31% being singletons. Sequenced material: naive CD4+ T cells from blood. The source is a man aged 18 to 29 in good health.

J is TRBJ2-7 and V is TRBV29-1; 12 bases are shared with TRBD2. Unmatched junction bases numbered 6, after V lost 7 bases and J lost 8 bases. The CDR3 loop spans 12 amino acids. The germline CDR1 and CDR2 sequences are SQVTM and ANQGSEA. For the CDR3, the DNA is TGCAGCGCCCGGACTAGCGGGGCGAAGCAGTACTTC. This sequence encodes CSARTSGAKQYF.

This clone was detected only a few times. The junction departs from the called germline gene at one end, perhaps through a read error. The same CDR3 also results from other DNA sequences found in this sample. The chain is built from TRBV5-1 and TRBJ2-5; the D gene is possibly TRBD2 (6 bases). The CDR3 runs 13 residues. The V gene's germline CDR1 is SGHRS and CDR2 YFSETQ. As DNA, the CDR3 is TGCGCCAGCAGTTTGGGAGGTCGGGAGACCCAGTACTTC. Translation gives CASSLGGRETQYF.